One sample yielded the 9 T cell receptor beta chains listed below, sequenced in a study of STAT5B mutations in CD4+ large granular lymphocyte leukemia. Using immunoSEQ multiplex PCR, the repertoire was profiled, and TCRdb retains in-frame clones only, with some absent. Of fewer than 40,000 clones in the sample, more than 65% were seen once. Sequenced material: CD4+ T cells from blood buffy coats. These receptors all stem from a human donor in good health.

This sequence joins TRBV30 and TRBJ2-1, with 9 bases that match TRBD2. Trimming took 4 bases from V and 4 from J; bases not matched to a gene: 11. Looked up from germline, CDR1 is GTSNPN and CDR2 is SVGIG (reference sequence). The CDR3 has 16 amino acids. CDR3 in DNA: TGTGCCTGGATAGGAGCGGGGGGCTTCCTTTACAATGAGCAGTTCTTC. Protein: CAWIGAGGFLYNEQFF.

The chain employs TRBV5-6 and TRBJ2-1, with TRBD2 identical over 8 bases. The CDR3 runs 17 residues. J was trimmed by 5 bases and V by 0 bases; bases with no gene match: 10. Germline CDR1 SGHDT, CDR2 YYEEEE. The CDR3 here is CASSLGVGTRGDNEQFF. As DNA, the CDR3 is TGTGCCAGCAGCTTGGGGGTGGGGACTAGAGGCGACAATGAGCAGTTCTTC. Based on the CDR3 plus reference TRBV5-6 and TRBJ2-1, the full variable domain is DAGVTQSPTHLIKTRGQQVTLRCSPKSGHDTVSWYQQALGQGPQFIFQYYEEEERQRGNFPDRFSGHQFPNYSSELNVNALLLGDSALYLCASSLGVGTRGDNEQFFGPGTRLTVL.

The CDR3 DNA reads TGCGCCAGCAGCTTACAGGTCGGGAACACAGATACGCAGTATTTT. Amino acid sequence: CASSLQVGNTDTQYF. The rearrangement joins TRBV5-1 to TRBJ2-3; either TRBD1 or TRBD2 may supply D (5 bases each). CDR3 size: 15 residues. Germline lookup yields CDR1 SGHRS and CDR2 YFSETQ. V was clipped by 2 bases and J by 2 bases, with 12 bases between them. The full variable domain, with the rest looked up from reference TRBV5-1 and TRBJ2-3, is KAGVTQTPRYLIKTRGQQVTLSCSPISGHRSVSWYQQTPGQGLQFLFEYFSETQRNKGNFPGRFSGRQFSNSRSEMNVSTLELGDSALYLCASSLQVGNTDTQYFGPGTRLTVL.

The chain links TRBV5-8 to TRBJ1-2; TRBD1 matches at 7 bases. Germline V gene sequence: CDR1 SGHTS, CDR2 YDEGEE. This CDR3 contains 13 residues. V was pared by 4 bases and J by 6 bases, with 6 bases of the junction left unmatched. The CDR3 DNA follows: TGTGCCAGCAGCCGCGACAGGGTTGATGGCTACACCTTC. Its protein is CASSRDRVDGYTF.

The chain combines TRBV6-1 with TRBJ2-3; 10 bases line up with TRBD1. Germline V CDR1 and CDR2: MNHNS, SASEGT. Trimming took 2 bases from V and 1 from J; bases not matched to a gene: 6. CDR3 length: 17 residues. The CDR3 sequence: CASSELRGTGGTDTQYF. The CDR3 DNA reads TGTGCCAGCAGTGAACTTCGGGGGACAGGGGGCACAGATACGCAGTATTTT.

This clone appeared a few times. The rearrangement joins TRBV7-9 to TRBJ1-3; D is unclear. Trimming took off 1 base at V and 0 bases at J, with 10 bases between the two ends. Germline CDR1 reads SEHNR; CDR2 reads FQNEAQ (reference sequence). The CDR3 spans 16 residues. The CDR3, as DNA: TGTGCCAGCAGCTTAGGCCGGGGTGCCTCTGGAAACACCATATATTTT. This codes for CASSLGRGASGNTIYF.

The genes are TRBV6-5 and TRBJ2-1; either TRBD1 or TRBD2 may fit D (5 bases each). Trimming shortened V by 10 bases and J by 6 bases, and 19 bases separated the two germline ends. The length of the CDR3 is 14 residues. Germline V gives CDR1 MNHEY, CDR2 SVGAGI. In DNA form, the CDR3 reads TGTGCCATTGCGACGGAGGAAGGGGCCAATGAGCAGTTCTTC. Protein: CAIATEEGANEQFF.

This chain uses TRBV19 with TRBJ2-6; D unclear. Between the trimmed V and J ends, which lost 5 bases and 2 bases, there was a span of 13 bases. Germline V gene data show CDR1 as LNHDA and CDR2 as SQIVND (reference sequence). This CDR3 has 16 amino acids. For the CDR3, the DNA is TGTGCCAGTAGTCCTGGCGTCCGGGCTGGGGCCAACGTCCTGACTTTC. Translated: CASSPGVRAGANVLTF.

The rearrangement uses TRBV14 and TRBJ1-2, with D possibly being TRBD1 (5 bases). CDR1 is SGHDN and CDR2 is FVKESK in the germline V gene. The CDR3 has 13 residues. Deletions cut 4 bases from V and 10 bases from J, with 16 bases between. CDR3 in DNA: TGTGCCAGCAGCCCACAGGCGTCAGGAGCCTACACCTTC. This gives the protein CASSPQASGAYTF.